This TCR beta chain was recovered during a study of blood T cell repertoires in COVID-19. As for the study in general: Sources were T cells, B-cell-depleted T cells, or PBMCs; the material itself was cDNA or gDNA.

The protocol was immunoSEQ multiplex PCR, while the TCRdb copy is restricted to in-frame clones and leaves out a portion. This sample has a few hundred thousand clones, with around 92% found just once. This clone was counted only a few times. V lost 4 bases to trimming and J lost 4 bases, with 9 bases between them. The CDR3 has 13 residues. CDR1 is SGHRS, CDR2 YFSETQ, per germline. This rearrangement joins TRBV5-1 to TRBJ1-3; D uncertain. What was sequenced was peripheral blood. The clonotype comes from a man aged 18-30 years who had recovered from COVID-19. The chain's CDR3 is CASSPSGGNTIYF. CDR3 nucleotides: TGCGCCAGCAGCCCCAGCGGCGGAAACACCATATATTTT. Full variable domain (remainder filled in from reference TRBV5-1 and TRBJ1-3): KAGVTQTPRYLIKTRGQQVTLSCSPISGHRSVSWYQQTPGQGLQFLFEYFSETQRNKGNFPGRFSGRQFSNSRSEMNVSTLELGDSALYLCASSPSGGNTIYFGEGSWLTVV.